A single sample gave rise to the 7 T cell receptor beta chains below, sequenced in a study of T cell responses to AZD1222 COVID-19 vaccine. This table comes from immunoSEQ multiplex PCR, and its TCRdb copy is limited to in-frame clones, with some not included. The table has under 150,000 clones, about nine tenths seen once. The sequenced sample was peripheral blood, obtained 28 days after the second AZD1222 dose. The receptors stem from an adult who received the AZD1222 COVID-19 vaccine.

The V gene is TRBV4-2, the J gene TRBJ1-3; no firm D call. This CDR3 has 13 residues. Germline CDR1 and CDR2: LGHNA and YNFKEQ. V dropped 0 bases and J dropped 5 bases, with 5 bases sitting between them. The CDR3, as DNA: TGTGCCAGCAGCCAAGATGGGCGAAACACCATATATTTT. Translated: CASSQDGRNTIYF.

This rearrangement joins TRBV7-9 to TRBJ1-1; a weak D match, TRBD1 (6 bases). The CDR3 has 18 residues. Between the trimmed V and J ends, which lost 4 bases and 3 bases, there was a span of 24 bases. Germline CDR1 reads SEHNR; CDR2 reads FQNEAQ (reference sequence). The DNA of the CDR3 is TGTGCCAGCAGCTCAGGGTCCTTTACAGGGTGGGGTGACACTGAAGCTTTCTTT. Translating it yields CASSSGSFTGWGDTEAFF.

The chain employs TRBV11-3 and TRBJ2-4; 8 bases line up with TRBD1. Trimming at V came to 4 bases and at J to 4 bases, leaving 12 bases not matched to a gene. This CDR3 has 17 amino acids. The germline CDR1 and CDR2 sequences are SGHNT and YENEEA. The CDR3: CASSSTGGQVPKNIQYF. In nucleotides, the CDR3 is TGTGCCAGCAGCTCGACTGGGGGACAGGTACCTAAAAACATTCAGTACTTC.

The genes are TRBV6-6 and TRBJ2-1; TRBD1 matches at 7 bases. Per germline, CDR1 MNHNY and CDR2 SVGAGI (reference sequence). The V gene end was trimmed by 2 bases and the J gene end by 3 bases; junction bases not matched to a gene: 7. CDR3 length: 16 residues. CDR3 DNA sequence: TGTGCCAGCAGTTACCCAACAGGGGTGGGCTACAATGAGCAGTTCTTC. Protein product: CASSYPTGVGYNEQFF.

V usage is TRBV2 and J usage is TRBJ1-2, with 9 positions matching TRBD1. The ends lost 7 bases at V and 4 bases at J; junction bases unmatched: 7. Per the germline V gene, CDR1 is SNHLY and CDR2 is FYNNEI. The CDR3 extends over 14 amino acids. The CDR3 DNA reads as TGTGCCAGCAACGGACAGGGGCCATCCTATGGCTACACCTTC. Its protein is CASNGQGPSYGYTF.

V usage is TRBV5-1 and J usage is TRBJ2-5, with TRBD1 matching over 7 bases. V gave up 4 bases and J gave up 4 bases; unmatched junction bases: 10. Germline CDR1 SGHRS, CDR2 YFSETQ. There are 15 residues in the CDR3. The CDR3 sequence: CASSDLEGAGETQYF. For the CDR3, the DNA is TGCGCCAGCAGCGATCTTGAGGGGGCAGGAGAGACCCAGTACTTC.

CDR3 loop: CASSLARLAGGETQYF. CDR3 nucleotides: TGTGCCAGCAGCTTGGCACGACTAGCGGGCGGTGAGACCCAGTACTTC. This chain links TRBV5-8 with TRBJ2-5; 10 bases fit TRBD2. The CDR3 has 16 amino acids. Looked up from germline, CDR1 is SGHTS and CDR2 is YDEGEE. Trimming took 0 bases from V and 5 from J; bases not matched to a gene: 7.